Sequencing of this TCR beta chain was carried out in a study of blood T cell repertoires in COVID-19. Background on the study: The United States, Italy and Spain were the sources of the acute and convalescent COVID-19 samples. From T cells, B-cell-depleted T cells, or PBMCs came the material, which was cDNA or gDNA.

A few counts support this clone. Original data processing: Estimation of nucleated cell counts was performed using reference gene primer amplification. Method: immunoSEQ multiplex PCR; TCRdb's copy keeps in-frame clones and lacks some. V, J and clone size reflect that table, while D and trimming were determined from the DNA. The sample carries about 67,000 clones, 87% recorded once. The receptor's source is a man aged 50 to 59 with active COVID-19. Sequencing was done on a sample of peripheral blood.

The CDR3 DNA reads TGTGCCAGCAGCGGCAGCGGCTACTCCAATGAGCAGTTCTTC. Translating gives CASSGSGYSNEQFF. The J gene is TRBJ2-1, the V gene TRBV6-5; D may be TRBD2 (5 bases). V gave up 6 bases and J gave up 6 bases, with 15 bases separating them. Germline CDR1 and CDR2: MNHEY and SVGAGI. The CDR3 extends over 14 amino acids.